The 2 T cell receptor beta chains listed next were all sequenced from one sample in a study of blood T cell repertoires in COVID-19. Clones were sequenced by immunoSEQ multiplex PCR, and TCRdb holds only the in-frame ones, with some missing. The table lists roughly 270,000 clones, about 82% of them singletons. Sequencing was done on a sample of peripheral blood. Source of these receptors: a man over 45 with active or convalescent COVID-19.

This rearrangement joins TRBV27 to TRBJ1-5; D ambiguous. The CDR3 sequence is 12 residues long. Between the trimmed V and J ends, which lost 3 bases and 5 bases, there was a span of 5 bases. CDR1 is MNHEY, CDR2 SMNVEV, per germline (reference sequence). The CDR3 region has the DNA TGTGCCAGCAGTTTCCGGGATCAGCCCCAGCATTTT. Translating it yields CASSFRDQPQHF.

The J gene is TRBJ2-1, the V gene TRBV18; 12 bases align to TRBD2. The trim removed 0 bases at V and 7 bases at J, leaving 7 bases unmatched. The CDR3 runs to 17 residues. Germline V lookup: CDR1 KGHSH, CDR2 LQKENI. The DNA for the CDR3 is TGTGCCAGCTCACCACCGACTAGCGGGAGTCGTGGTAATGAGCAGTTCTTC. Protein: CASSPPTSGSRGNEQFF.